The rows below give T cell receptor beta chains drawn from one sample of a study of T cell changes during pregnancy in multiple sclerosis. Clones were read by immunoSEQ multiplex PCR, and TCRdb kept only the in-frame ones, dropping some. The sample shows about 50,000 clones, 85% to 95% of them seen only once. Sequenced material: CD4+ T cells from peripheral blood mononuclear cells, taken in the third trimester of pregnancy. Receptor source: a female donor with multiple sclerosis, enrolled in a pregnancy study. The CDR3 runs from the conserved cysteine through the conserved F or W. A D gene is named only where the DNA matches it firmly. Size is stated for part of the rows, as once, few or many counts, or as a class when the clone is expanded.

v_gene	j_gene	abundance	len	d_gene	CDR3aa	CDR3nt
TRBV4-2	TRBJ2-7	NA	16	TRBD2	CASSQVRGGTTYEQYF	TGTGCCAGCAGCCAAGTTCGCGGGGGGACCACCTACGAGCAGTACTTC
TRBV11-2	TRBJ2-7	NA	17	TRBD1	CASSLDSWTGQIYEQYF	TGTGCCAGCAGCTTAGACTCTTGGACGGGACAGATCTACGAGCAGTACTTC
TRBV9	TRBJ2-3	NA	17	TRBD2	CASSVAEGGGAGDTQYF	TGTGCCAGCAGCGTAGCCGAAGGCGGGGGGGCTGGAGATACGCAGTATTTT
TRBV7-8	TRBJ2-7	once	14	NA	CASSRSFFSYEQYF	TGTGCCAGCAGCCGGAGTTTCTTCTCCTACGAGCAGTACTTC
TRBV10-3	TRBJ1-4	NA	13	NA	CAIRQLAGEKLFF	TGTGCCATCCGGCAGCTCGCGGGAGAAAAACTGTTTTTT
TRBV9	TRBJ2-3	NA	15	TRBD2	CASSVVRGGTDTQYF	TGTGCCAGCAGCGTAGTGCGGGGGGGCACAGATACGCAGTATTTT
TRBV7-6	TRBJ2-3	NA	14	TRBD1	CASSPRTGAGTQYF	TGTGCCAGCAGCCCCAGGACAGGGGCAGGTACGCAGTATTTT
TRBV6-6	TRBJ2-7	NA	15	TRBD2	CASRGGGTETYEQYF	TGTGCCAGCAGGGGCGGGGGGACCGAAACCTACGAGCAGTACTTC
TRBV9	TRBJ2-3	NA	16	NA	CASSVMGGAMSDTQYF	TGTGCCAGCAGCGTAATGGGTGGGGCTATGTCAGATACGCAGTATTTT
TRBV7-2	TRBJ2-1	NA	13	NA	CASSLMSYNEQFF	TGTGCCAGCAGCTTAATGAGTTACAATGAGCAGTTCTTC